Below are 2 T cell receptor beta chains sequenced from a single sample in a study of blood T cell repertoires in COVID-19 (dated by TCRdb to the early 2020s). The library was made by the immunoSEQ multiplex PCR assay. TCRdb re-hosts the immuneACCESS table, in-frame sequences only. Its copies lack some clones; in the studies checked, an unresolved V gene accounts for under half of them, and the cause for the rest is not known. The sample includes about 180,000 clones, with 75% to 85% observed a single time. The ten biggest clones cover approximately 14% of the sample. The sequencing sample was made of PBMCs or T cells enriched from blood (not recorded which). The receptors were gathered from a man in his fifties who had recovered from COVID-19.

CDR3 in amino acids: CASRAKGFLNGYTF. The CDR3 region has the DNA TGTGCCAGCAGGGCAAAGGGGTTTCTGAATGGCTACACCTTC. The chain is built from TRBV2 and TRBJ1-2; a possible D gene is TRBD1 (5 bases). The V end was cut by 6 bases, the J end by 6 bases, with 17 bases between. This CDR3 has 14 residues. Germline V gene data show CDR1 as SNHLY and CDR2 as FYNNEI.

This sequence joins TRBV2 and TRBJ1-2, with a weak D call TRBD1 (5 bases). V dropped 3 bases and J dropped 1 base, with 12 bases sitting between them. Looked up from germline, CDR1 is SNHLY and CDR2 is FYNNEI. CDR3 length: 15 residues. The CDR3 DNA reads TGTGCCAGCAGTGACGACCAGGGCCTTAACTATGGCTACACCTTC. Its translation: CASSDDQGLNYGYTF.